These 9 T cell receptor beta chains were sequenced from one sample in a study of STAT5B mutations in CD4+ large granular lymphocyte leukemia. Repertoires were generated with immunoSEQ multiplex PCR, while TCRdb's copy carries only in-frame clones and drops some. This repertoire shows fewer than 35,000 clones, approximately 69% found once; its top ten account for 1% to 1.2%. The sequenced sample was CD4+ T cells from blood buffy coats. The source of these receptors is a human donor in good health.

This clone was seen a handful of times. The rearrangement uses TRBV28 and TRBJ1-5, with 7 bases identical to TRBD1. J was trimmed by 4 bases and V by 5 bases; bases with no gene match: 5. This CDR3 spans 14 amino acids. CDR1 is MDHEN and CDR2 is SYDVKM in the germline V gene. CDR3 nucleotides: TGTGCCAGCAGTACGCCGGGACAGAATCAGCCCCAGCATTTT. Encoded protein: CASSTPGQNQPQHF.

This clone was counted a few times. The chain combines TRBV9 with TRBJ1-5; 9 nucleotides line up with TRBD1. Germline CDR1 reads SGDLS; CDR2 reads YYNGEE. Unmatched junction bases numbered 9, after V lost 0 bases and J lost 5 bases. The CDR3 length is 17 residues. The CDR3 bases are TGTGCCAGCAGCGTAGCTTGGGGACAGGGTGCGGATCAGCCCCAGCATTTT. It translates to CASSVAWGQGADQPQHF.

CDR3 sequence reads: CASSLERNTEAFF. CDR3 DNA sequence: TGTGCCAGCAGCTTAGAACGGAACACTGAAGCTTTCTTT. The chain recombines TRBV5-4 with TRBJ1-1; D unresolved. The CDR3 consists of 13 residues. V shed 2 bases and J shed 1 base, with 6 bases lying between them. The germline gives CDR1 SGHNT, CDR2 YYREEE (reference sequence).

This clone was seen once. The chain's CDR3 is CASSQLSTGEQFF. CDR3 DNA: TGTGCCAGCAGCCAACTTAGTACGGGTGAGCAGTTCTTC. The chain combines TRBV7-2 with TRBJ2-1, with unresolved D. Trimming pared 5 bases from V and 9 bases from J, leaving 14 bases between. There are 13 residues in the CDR3. Germline loops: CDR1 SGHTA, CDR2 FQGNSA.

V usage is TRBV7-9 and J usage is TRBJ2-1; no firm D call. Germline V gene lookup returns CDR1 SEHNR and CDR2 FQNEAQ (reference sequence). V was shortened by 5 bases and J by 5 bases, with 4 bases between the two germline ends. The CDR3 consists of 11 residues. In DNA, the CDR3 is TGTGCCAGCAGCACGGACAATGAGCAGTTCTTC. It encodes CASSTDNEQFF.

The V call is TRBV7-9, the J call TRBJ2-5; D is ambiguous. The germline V gene encodes CDR1 SEHNR and CDR2 FQNEAQ (reference sequence). The V end was cut by 2 bases, the J end by 1 base, with 5 bases between. There are 13 residues in the CDR3. CDR3 sequence reads: CASSLSFQETQYF. The DNA for the CDR3 is TGTGCCAGCAGCTTATCCTTCCAAGAGACCCAGTACTTC.

V and J are TRBV19 and TRBJ2-7; D is possibly TRBD1 (6 bases). V lost 3 bases to trimming and J lost 3 bases, with 15 bases between them. The CDR3 length is 15 residues. The V gene's germline CDR1 is LNHDA and CDR2 SQIVND (reference sequence). The CDR3 loop is CASSMAGAPFYEQYF. The CDR3 region has the DNA TGTGCCAGTAGTATGGCAGGGGCGCCGTTCTACGAGCAGTACTTC.

The J gene is TRBJ2-1, the V gene TRBV6-1, with D tentatively TRBD1 (5 bases). This CDR3 has 16 residues. V was cut by 3 bases and J by 2 bases, with 14 bases left in between. Germline assignment: CDR1 MNHNS and CDR2 SASEGT. In DNA, the CDR3 is TGTGCCAGCAGTGACCGCAGGGTATCGACCTACAATGAGCAGTTCTTC. Its protein is CASSDRRVSTYNEQFF.

The J gene is TRBJ1-2, the V gene TRBV15, with D uncertain. Trimming took off 6 bases at V and 0 bases at J, with 8 bases between the two ends. There are 13 residues in the CDR3. Germline V gene lookup returns CDR1 LNHNV and CDR2 YYDKDF (reference sequence). CDR3 in DNA: TGTGCCACCAGTGGCGGAACTAACTATGGCTACACCTTC. Protein: CATSGGTNYGYTF.